One sample yielded the 18 T cell receptor beta chains listed below, sequenced in a study of blood T cells in healthy people across ages. A second about 6 to 12 cycle PCR used barcoded and J-beta primers. TCRdb processed the 5' RACE reads anew with MiXCR; each CDR3 protein has one entry. The sample yields 650,000 to 700,000 distinct CDR3 sequences, over 40% seen once. The sample was blood. The receptors come from a woman older than 75 in good health.

J is TRBJ1-1 and V is TRBV6-6; no reliable D call. In germline, CDR1 is MNHNY, CDR2 SVGAGI (reference sequence). V was shortened by 2 bases and J by 9 bases, with 16 bases between the two germline ends. This CDR3 is 14 amino acids long. The CDR3 region is CASSYPEVATQAFF. For the CDR3, the DNA is TGTGCCAGCAGTTACCCCGAGGTCGCAACACAAGCTTTCTTT.

V and J are TRBV10-3 and TRBJ1-1; no reliable D call. CDR1 is ENHRY and CDR2 is SYGVKD in the germline V gene. The V gene lost 6 bases and the J gene lost 10 bases, with 15 bases spanning the gap. This CDR3 has 12 residues. CDR3 protein: CAISASAGGAFF. Written as DNA, the CDR3 is TGTGCCATCAGCGCTAGTGCAGGCGGAGCTTTCTTT.

The rearrangement links TRBV12-3 or TRBV12-4 to TRBJ2-5; D unclear. The closer fit of TRBJ2-7 to the DNA end suggests the J call may be wrong. This CDR3 spans 12 amino acids. The CDR3 region is CASSFRVYEQYF. The CDR3 nucleotides are TGTGCCAGCAGTTTTCGAGTCTACGAGCAGTACTTC.

This CDR3 reads CSASSLGYGYTF. CDR3 nucleotide sequence: TGCAGTGCTAGCAGTTTAGGATATGGCTACACCTTC. The chain couples TRBV20-1 to TRBJ1-2; no clear D gene. The CDR3 loop spans 12 amino acids. CDR1 and CDR2 from the germline V gene are DFQATT and SNEGSKA (reference sequence). V lost 3 bases, J lost 5 bases, and 10 bases lay in between.

This clonotype was observed a handful of times. The V call is TRBV6-2 or TRBV6-3, the J call TRBJ1-5; the D gene is possibly TRBD1 (5 bases). This CDR3 is built from 12 residues. CDR1 MNHEY and CDR2 SVGEGT come from the germline V gene. Trimming stripped 5 bases from V and 5 bases from J, with 7 bases between. CDR3 sequence reads: CASSTGHQPQHF. The CDR3 nucleotides are TGTGCCAGCAGTACGGGACATCAGCCCCAGCATTTT.

This chain joins TRBV28 and TRBJ1-1; 8 bases are shared with TRBD1. Germline CDR1 MDHEN, CDR2 SYDVKM. V trimming: 6 bases; J trimming: 5 bases; junction bases outside the gene matches: 11. The CDR3 consists of 15 residues. CDR3 nucleotides: TGTGCCAGCAGCCTCCAGGGGGCCCGCTGGACTGAAGCTTTCTTT. Translated, it gives CASSLQGARWTEAFF.

Many counts were recorded for this clonotype. The J gene is TRBJ2-3, the V gene TRBV7-2; 9 bases map to TRBD2. The ends lost 2 bases at V and 3 bases at J; junction bases unmatched: 12. The CDR3 runs to 18 residues. Germline CDR1 reads SGHTA; CDR2 reads FQGNSA. CDR3 coding DNA: TGTGCCAGCAGCTTATCCCCGGGACTAGCATTTGGGACAGATACGCAGTATTTT. Residues: CASSLSPGLAFGTDTQYF.

The V call is TRBV5-1, the J call TRBJ2-7; D is uncertain. The CDR3 covers 14 residues. V lost 0 bases, J lost 0 bases, and 7 bases lay in between. CDR1 is SGHRS and CDR2 is YFSETQ in the germline V gene. For the CDR3, the DNA is TGCGCCAGCAGCTTGGGGCGTCTCTCCTACGAGCAGTACTTC. Amino acid sequence: CASSLGRLSYEQYF.

The chain uses TRBV7-2 and TRBJ2-5, with a possible D match to TRBD2 (5 bases). Germline CDR1 is SGHTA and CDR2 is FQGNSA. The ends were cut back, 7 bases at V and 4 bases at J, with 13 bases in the middle. The CDR3 covers 13 residues. The CDR3 sequence: CASKVGVAETQYF. The CDR3 DNA reads as TGTGCCAGCAAGGTCGGGGTAGCAGAGACCCAGTACTTC.

A single count supports this clonotype. V is TRBV4-3 and J is TRBJ2-3, with TRBD1 identical over 7 bases. From germline, CDR1 is LGHNA and CDR2 YSLEER. The CDR3 loop spans 15 amino acids. V lost 0 bases, J lost 1 base, and 1 base stayed unmatched. CDR3 loop: CASSQEGTGTDTQYF. The CDR3 DNA reads as TGCGCCAGCAGCCAAGAAGGGACAGGCACAGATACGCAGTATTTT.

This clonotype was detected ten times or more. The V and J genes are TRBV12-3 or TRBV12-4 and TRBJ2-5, with a possible D match to TRBD1 (5 bases). The CDR3 extends over 14 amino acids. V lost 4 bases to trimming and J lost 3 bases, with 12 bases between them. CDR3 in amino acids: CASSSRDMEETQYF. The CDR3 coding sequence is TGTGCCAGCAGTTCCAGGGATATGGAAGAGACCCAGTACTTC.

The sample holds a few counts of this clonotype. This sequence joins TRBV3-1 and TRBJ2-7; 7 bases are shared with TRBD2. V trimming: 0 bases; J trimming: 6 bases; junction bases outside the gene matches: 2. This CDR3 has 13 amino acids. Germline CDR1 is LGHDT and CDR2 is YNNKEL (reference sequence). The CDR3 loop reads CASSQDSSGEQYF. CDR3 bases: TGTGCCAGCAGCCAAGATTCTAGCGGCGAGCAGTACTTC.

The chain is built from TRBV28 and TRBJ1-4, with unresolved D. The germline gives CDR1 MDHEN, CDR2 SYDVKM. The CDR3 consists of 12 residues. Trimming stripped 10 bases from V and 5 bases from J, with 11 bases between. The chain's CDR3 is CATSSQNEKLFF. The DNA for the CDR3 is TGTGCCACCAGCAGCCAGAATGAAAAACTGTTTTTT. The whole variable domain, remainder taken from reference TRBV28 and TRBJ1-4, is DVKVTQSSRYLVKRTGEKVFLECVQDMDHENMFWYRQDPGLGLRLIYFSYDVKMKEKGDIPEGYSVSREKKERFSLILESASTNQTSMYLCATSSQNEKLFFGSGTQLSVL.

The chain has TRBV11-2 and TRBJ2-1, with a possible D match to TRBD2 (6 bases). Trimming removed 5 bases at V and 6 bases at J, with 14 bases between. Germline V gene lookup returns CDR1 SGHAT and CDR2 FQNNGV. The CDR3 covers 14 residues. The CDR3, as DNA: TGTGCCAGCAGCCTGGGACTCCTCATCAATGAGCAGTTCTTC. Translating gives CASSLGLLINEQFF.

This clonotype has a count of ten or more. The chain carries TRBV7-9 and TRBJ2-7; weak D call: TRBD2 (6 bases). V lost 5 bases to trimming and J lost 1 base, with 12 bases between them. The CDR3 loop spans 14 amino acids. Germline-derived CDR1 and CDR2 are SEHNR and FQNEAQ (reference sequence). The CDR3: CASSTPGLSYEQYF. CDR3 bases: TGTGCCAGCAGCACCCCGGGACTTTCCTACGAGCAGTACTTC.

J is TRBJ1-2 and V is TRBV28; D perhaps matches TRBD1 (5 bases). Trimming took off 2 bases at V and 8 bases at J, with 18 bases between the two ends. CDR3 length: 15 residues. Per the germline V gene, CDR1 is MDHEN and CDR2 is SYDVKM. CDR3 amino acids: CASSLPDRSIEGYTF. The CDR3 DNA sequence: TGTGCCAGCAGTTTACCCGACAGATCTATCGAGGGCTACACCTTC.

This clonotype was found many times. The J gene is TRBJ2-7, the V gene TRBV11-1, with 8 bases aligning to TRBD1. Germline CDR1 reads SGHAT; CDR2 reads FQDESV (reference sequence). The trim removed 6 bases at V and 2 bases at J, leaving 9 bases unmatched. This CDR3 is built from 15 residues. Here the CDR3 reads CASRFSRTGTYEQYF. The CDR3 coding sequence is TGTGCCAGCAGATTTTCGCGGACAGGGACCTACGAGCAGTACTTC.

The rearrangement links TRBV5-1 to TRBJ2-1, with 8 nucleotides matching TRBD1. V lost 4 bases, J lost 4 bases, and 7 bases stayed unmatched. This CDR3 has 15 amino acids. The germline V gene has CDR1 SGHRS and CDR2 YFSETQ. CDR3 bases: TGCGCCAGCAGCCCGATCGGGACAGGATACAATGAGCAGTTCTTC. It codes for CASSPIGTGYNEQFF.